Sequencing of this T cell receptor beta chain was carried out in a study of blood T cell repertoires in COVID-19. Study-level information: The study drew acute and convalescent COVID-19 samples from the United States, Italy and Spain.

The CDR3 has 13 amino acids. Looked up from germline, CDR1 is SGHTA and CDR2 is FQGTGA. V was shortened by 5 bases and J by 1 base, with 7 bases between the two germline ends. Authors' methods: Nucleated cell counts were estimated from reference gene primer amplification. Method: immunoSEQ multiplex PCR; TCRdb's copy keeps in-frame clones and lacks some. V, J and clone size reflect that table, while D and trimming were determined from the DNA. The table shows roughly 150,000 clones, with about 85% occurring only once. This clone was seen once. V is TRBV7-3 and J is TRBJ2-3; no reliable D call. This TCR was sampled from an elderly man with COVID-19, enrolled during active disease. Input material: peripheral blood. Here the CDR3 reads CASSPRGTDTQYF. In DNA, the CDR3 is TGTGCCAGCAGCCCCCGGGGCACAGATACGCAGTATTTT.